These 20 T cell receptor beta chains were sequenced from one sample in a study of T cells after yellow fever vaccination. TCRdb ran MiXCR on the 5' RACE reads and lists one entry per CDR3 protein. The sample has some 130,000 distinct CDR3 sequences, about 6.2% seen once. The material sequenced was CD4+ T cells sorted from PBMCs, taken 10 days after the yellow fever booster vaccination. These receptors were collected from a man between 25 and 39 years old who received the YFV17D yellow fever vaccine.

This clonotype was counted at least ten times. The chain links TRBV29-1 to TRBJ2-7, with TRBD2 matching 9 bases. V trimming: 7 bases; J trimming: 2 bases; junction bases outside the gene matches: 9. The CDR3 has 14 residues. The germline V gene has CDR1 SQVTM and CDR2 ANQGSEA. DNA of the CDR3: TGCAGCGCCGGTAGCGGGAGCCTTCCCTACGAGCAGTACTTC. Protein sequence: CSAGSGSLPYEQYF.

The CDR3 coding sequence is TGCAGTGCTAGAGATTCCAGCAGGGAAAACACCGGGGAGCTGTTTTTT. Protein sequence: CSARDSSRENTGELFF. The rearrangement links TRBV20-1 to TRBJ2-2; D may be TRBD1 (5 bases). The V end lost 0 bases, the J end lost 2 bases, and 13 bases lay between the germline ends. CDR3 length: 16 amino acids. Per germline, CDR1 DFQATT and CDR2 SNEGSKA (reference sequence).

This clonotype was picked up many times. The V and J genes are TRBV20-1 and TRBJ1-5; TRBD1 is a possible D gene (5 bases). The length of the CDR3 is 15 residues. Trimming stripped 5 bases from V and 2 bases from J, with 16 bases between. Germline CDR1 DFQATT, CDR2 SNEGSKA (reference sequence). CDR3 coding DNA: TGCAGTGCTTCTCCAGGGAACGCGGGCAATCAGCCCCAGCATTTT. Translated, it gives CSASPGNAGNQPQHF.

In its sample, this clonotype was seen many times. The chain has TRBV30 and TRBJ1-1; perhaps TRBD1 as D (6 bases). Germline CDR1 is GTSNPN and CDR2 is SVGIG (reference sequence). The CDR3 is 13 residues long. The V end lost 5 bases, the J end lost 2 bases, and 12 bases lay between the germline ends. The CDR3 sequence: CAWEGVFNTEAFF. Here the CDR3 DNA reads TGTGCCTGGGAGGGGGTTTTTAACACTGAAGCTTTCTTT.

This clonotype was found many times. The rearrangement uses TRBV18 and TRBJ1-1; no firm D call. Germline V gene sequence: CDR1 KGHSH, CDR2 LQKENI. This CDR3 region has 14 residues. Trimming shortened V by 2 bases and J by 0 bases, and 7 bases separated the two germline ends. CDR3 loop: CASSPGGVNTEAFF. The CDR3, as DNA: TGTGCCAGCTCACCAGGCGGGGTGAACACTGAAGCTTTCTTT.

This clonotype was seen repeatedly, ten times or more. This chain joins TRBV20-1 and TRBJ2-7; D is ambiguous. Trimming removed 5 bases at V and 2 bases at J, with 16 bases between. The CDR3 runs to 14 residues. The germline CDR1 and CDR2 sequences are DFQATT and SNEGSKA (reference sequence). CDR3 coding DNA: TGCAGTGCTCTAGTCCCCTCGTCGGCCTACGAGCAGTACTTC. The encoded protein is CSALVPSSAYEQYF.

In its sample, this clonotype was seen a few times. V usage is TRBV6-5 and J usage is TRBJ2-5, with D possibly matching TRBD1 (6 bases). The V end lost 4 bases, the J end lost 5 bases, and 14 bases lay between the germline ends. The CDR3 is made up of 14 amino acids. Germline values: CDR1 MNHEY, CDR2 SVGAGI. The CDR3 loop is CASSFRGGRETQYF. The DNA of the CDR3 is TGTGCCAGCAGTTTTCGAGGGGGAAGGGAGACCCAGTACTTC.

This clonotype was observed many times. This chain uses TRBV29-1 with TRBJ2-1; D is unclear. The V gene's germline CDR1 is SQVTM and CDR2 ANQGSEA. With 7 bases removed from V and 7 bases from J, the gap between germline ends came to 8 bases. The length of the CDR3 is 10 residues. CDR3 sequence: CSGKWNEQFF. The CDR3 DNA is TGCAGCGGAAAATGGAATGAGCAGTTCTTC.

Regarding this clonotype: This may come from a read error, since a much larger clone is one base off. CDR3 sequence reads: CSASRPADGFYEQYF. The CDR3, as DNA: TGCAGTGCCTCACGACCGGCCGATGGTTTCTACGAGCAGTACTTC. V usage is TRBV20-1 and J usage is TRBJ2-7, with D unclear. Between the trimmed V and J ends, which lost 6 bases and 3 bases, there was a span of 21 bases. Germline CDR1 reads DFQATT; CDR2 reads SNEGSKA (reference sequence). The CDR3 consists of 15 residues.

This clonotype was recorded at least ten times. The CDR3 DNA sequence: TGTGCCAGCAGCGAGACGAGAGATACGCAGTATTTT. Amino acids: CASSETRDTQYF. V and J are TRBV7-9 and TRBJ2-3; D ambiguous. CDR1 is SEHNR and CDR2 is FQNEAQ in the germline V gene (reference sequence). The CDR3 consists of 12 residues. Trimming cost V 5 bases and J 5 bases, with 8 bases left between them. Full variable domain (remainder filled in from reference TRBV7-9 and TRBJ2-3): DTGVSQNPRHKITKRGQNVTFRCDPISEHNRLYWYRQTLGQGPEFLTYFQNEAQLEKSRLLSDRFSAERPKGSFSTLEIQRTEQGDSAMYLCASSETRDTQYFGPGTRLTVL.

This clonotype has a handful of counts. Germline is not matched at one junction end, which may reflect a read error. This chain links TRBV5-1 with TRBJ2-1, with D tentatively TRBD1 or TRBD2 (5 bases each). CDR1 SGHRS and CDR2 YFSETQ come from the germline V gene. This CDR3 has 15 residues. The CDR3 sequence: CASSLAGDRVGERFF. The CDR3 nucleotides are TGCGCCAGCAGCTTGGCCGGGGATCGTGTAGGGGAGCGGTTCTTC.

In its sample, this clonotype was seen many times. The V and J genes are TRBV5-1 and TRBJ2-3, with a tentative D call TRBD2 (5 bases). This CDR3 is built from 15 residues. V was shortened by 4 bases and J by 5 bases, with 17 bases between the two germline ends. Germline V lookup: CDR1 SGHRS, CDR2 YFSETQ. CDR3 nucleotides: TGCGCCAGCAGCCATTCCGGGAACTGGATAGATACGCAGTATTTT. It encodes CASSHSGNWIDTQYF.

This clonotype was seen many times. The chain employs TRBV29-1 and TRBJ1-2; D not resolved. Trimming took off 3 bases at V and 8 bases at J, with 13 bases between the two ends. The CDR3 contains 12 residues. Per germline, CDR1 SQVTM and CDR2 ANQGSEA. As DNA, the CDR3 is TGCAGCGTTGATGGGAAAAAAGGGGGCTACACCTTC. Translating gives CSVDGKKGGYTF.

This clonotype was seen ten or more times. The gene calls are TRBV5-1 and TRBJ2-7, with 11 positions matching TRBD1. V dropped 4 bases and J dropped 4; count of bases not matched to a gene: 7. Germline V gene data show CDR1 as SGHRS and CDR2 as YFSETQ. CDR3 length: 15 amino acids. The CDR3 sequence is CASSASGTGGYEQYF. The CDR3 region has the DNA TGCGCCAGCAGCGCCTCCGGGACAGGGGGATACGAGCAGTACTTC.

V is TRBV27 and J is TRBJ2-7, with 8 bases that match TRBD2. The V gene end was trimmed by 2 bases and the J gene end by 6 bases; junction bases not matched to a gene: 6. The CDR3 length is 14 residues. CDR1 and CDR2 from the germline V gene are MNHEY and SMNVEV (reference sequence). CDR3 sequence: CASSLNGRATEQYF. CDR3 nucleotide sequence: TGTGCCAGCAGTTTAAACGGGAGGGCCACCGAGCAGTACTTC.

This clonotype was recorded at least ten times. This chain joins TRBV9 and TRBJ2-1; 8 nucleotides agree with TRBD1. The germline gives CDR1 SGDLS, CDR2 YYNGEE. The CDR3 totals 15 residues. The J segment lost 0 bases and the V segment lost 7 bases, leaving 6 bases of the junction unmatched. Here the CDR3 reads CASSGGQSSYNEQFF. The CDR3 DNA is TGTGCCAGCTCAGGGGGCCAGAGCTCCTACAATGAGCAGTTCTTC.

This clonotype appeared many times. V and J are TRBV7-9 and TRBJ2-1; TRBD1 is a possible D gene (5 bases). Trimming took 5 bases from V and 2 from J, leaving 13 bases between them. The length of the CDR3 is 15 residues. From germline, CDR1 is SEHNR and CDR2 FQNEAQ (reference sequence). The CDR3 sequence is CASSPLDKAYNEQFF. CDR3 coding DNA: TGTGCCAGCAGCCCCCTGGACAAAGCCTACAATGAGCAGTTCTTC.

This clonotype was seen repeatedly, ten times or more. The J gene is TRBJ2-1, the V gene TRBV29-1; maybe TRBD1 (5 bases). CDR3 length: 14 residues. V dropped 1 base and J dropped 6 bases, with 13 bases sitting between them. The germline CDR1 and CDR2 sequences are SQVTM and ANQGSEA. The DNA for the CDR3 is TGCAGCGTTGAAGGCAGGGTAAGGATCAATGAGCAGTTCTTC. It specifies CSVEGRVRINEQFF.

This clonotype was counted a few times. This chain connects TRBV3-1 to TRBJ2-3; possibly TRBD2 for D (6 bases). The CDR3 loop spans 15 amino acids. Trimming removed 1 base from V and 1 base from J, with 9 bases in between. The germline V gene encodes CDR1 LGHDT and CDR2 YNNKEL (reference sequence). The CDR3: CASSQAGRGTDTQYF. CDR3 sequence (DNA): TGTGCCAGCAGCCAAGCCGGGAGAGGCACAGATACGCAGTATTTT.

In this sample, this clonotype turned up many times. V is TRBV3-1 and J is TRBJ2-1, with 10 bases lining up with TRBD2. CDR3 length: 16 amino acids. V gave up 4 bases and J gave up 7 bases; unmatched junction bases: 10. Germline lookup yields CDR1 LGHDT and CDR2 YNNKEL (reference sequence). DNA of the CDR3: TGTGCCAGCAGCCCCCGAGCTAGCGGGAGCGGTAATGAGCAGTTCTTC. Translation gives CASSPRASGSGNEQFF.